This T cell receptor beta chain was sequenced in a study of T cells after somatic rescue of genetic block. Germline V gene data show CDR1 as MNHEY and CDR2 as SMNVEV (reference sequence). The CDR3 is 12 residues long. The V end lost 5 bases, the J end lost 5 bases, and 6 bases lay between the germline ends. The assay was immunoSEQ multiplex PCR, and TCRdb's table has in-frame clones only and misses some. In the table there are about 63,000 clones, about 91% of which are singletons. Sequencing was carried out using peripheral blood mononuclear cells (PBMCs). The chain employs TRBV27 and TRBJ2-2; TRBD2 might be the D (5 bases). The sequence was obtained from a middle-aged man. The DNA of the CDR3 is TGTGCCAGCAGTGTAGCGACCGGGGAGCTGTTTTTT. Its protein product is CASSVATGELFF.